This T cell receptor (beta chain) was documented in a study of blood T cell repertoires in COVID-19. The overall study: Samples came from the United States, Italy and Spain, spanning acute and convalescent COVID-19. From T cells, B-cell-depleted T cells, or PBMCs came the material, which was cDNA or gDNA.

With 3 bases clipped from V and 5 bases from J, the junction kept 13 bases outside the gene matches. The CDR3 runs 17 residues. Germline-derived CDR1 and CDR2 are DFQATT and SNEGSKA (reference sequence). Source study methods: By means of reference gene primer amplification, nucleated cell counts were estimated. Libraries were prepared by immunoSEQ multiplex PCR; TCRdb keeps only in-frame clonotypes and omits some of them. The V and J calls and the clone size are those of that table, but D and trimming were determined from the DNA. Of some 180,000 clones listed, 70% to 85% were seen once; the top ten hold 5.5% to 7.5%.

Sequences were obtained from peripheral blood. J is TRBJ2-5 and V is TRBV20-1; TRBD2 agrees at 12 bases. The TCR comes from a human donor in a cohort sampled during active COVID-19. CDR3 amino acids: CSASRSASGGATETQYF. The CDR3, as DNA: TGCAGTGCTAGTCGCTCGGCTAGCGGGGGGGCGACGGAGACCCAGTACTTC.